The 10 T cell receptor beta chains presented below share a single source sample, sequenced in a study of shared clonotypes between healthy human individuals. Produced via immunoSEQ multiplex PCR; TCRdb's table is partial and in-frame only. The sample shows 2 million to 2.5 million clones, approximately 95% of them seen only once. Sequenced input: naive CD4+ T cells from PBMCs. Stated subset: CD45RA+ positively selected. The receptors here all came from a man between 18 and 29 years old in good health. Some clones in this sample may be carry-over from other donors' samples.

This chain connects TRBV5-1 to TRBJ2-5, with 8 bases identical to TRBD2. The CDR3 is 14 amino acids. Germline CDR1 and CDR2: SGHRS and YFSETQ. V was pared by 4 bases and J by 2 bases, with 4 bases of the junction left unmatched. CDR3 protein: CASSHQRGQETQYF. For the CDR3, the DNA is TGCGCCAGCAGCCATCAGCGGGGGCAAGAGACCCAGTACTTC.

This clone was seen more than once but under ten times. The rearrangement links TRBV6-5 to TRBJ2-2; D gene uncertain. Germline V gene data show CDR1 as MNHEY and CDR2 as SVGAGI. There are 12 residues in the CDR3. Trimming cost V 6 bases and J 7 bases, with 9 bases left between them. This chain's CDR3 is CASSFADGELFF. DNA of the CDR3: TGTGCCAGCAGCTTCGCCGACGGGGAGCTGTTTTTT.

This chain uses TRBV11-2 with TRBJ2-3; D unresolved. Looked up from germline, CDR1 is SGHAT and CDR2 is FQNNGV. The V and J ends lost 6 bases and 4 bases respectively, with 17 bases between them. This CDR3 comprises 15 residues. CDR3 residues: CASSQALQDADTQYF. CDR3 nucleotides: TGTGCCAGCAGTCAAGCGCTGCAGGACGCAGATACGCAGTATTTT.

The genes are TRBV11-2 and TRBJ2-2; no reliable D call. This CDR3 contains 15 residues. Germline CDR1 SGHAT, CDR2 FQNNGV. Trimming removed 5 bases from V and 4 bases from J, with 14 bases in between. CDR3 nucleotide sequence: TGTGCCAGCAGCAGAACCCTGGGCTTCACCGGGGAGCTGTTTTTT. This sequence encodes CASSRTLGFTGELFF.

The CDR3 loop reads CAWSGARISGQSYEQYF. CDR3 DNA sequence: TGTGCCTGGAGCGGGGCCCGCATTAGCGGGCAGTCCTACGAGCAGTACTTC. This chain uses TRBV30 with TRBJ2-7; 7 bases fit TRBD2. The CDR3 spans 17 residues. CDR1 is GTSNPN, CDR2 SVGIG, per germline (reference sequence). V lost 3 bases and J lost 1; bases outside the gene matches: 15.

The rearrangement uses TRBV18 and TRBJ1-6, with 8 bases that match TRBD1. Germline CDR1 is KGHSH and CDR2 is LQKENI. The CDR3 extends over 15 amino acids. V shed 6 bases, J shed 7 bases, and the junction held 8 bases outside the gene matches. The CDR3 spells CASSDLTGGNSPLHF. Written as DNA, the CDR3 is TGTGCCAGCTCGGACTTAACAGGGGGGAATTCACCCCTCCACTTT. The full variable domain, completed using reference TRBV18 and TRBJ1-6, is NAGVMQNPRHLVRRRGQEARLRCSPMKGHSHVYWYRQLPEEGLKFMVYLQKENIIDESGMPKERFSAEFPKEGPSILRIQQVVRGDSAAYFCASSDLTGGNSPLHFGNGTRLTVT.

J is TRBJ2-3 and V is TRBV11-2; D is undetermined. The germline V gene has CDR1 SGHAT and CDR2 FQNNGV. Trimming left V 2 bases short and J 3 bases short, with 9 bases between. This CDR3 spans 14 amino acids. The CDR3 is CASSLWSGTDTQYF. The CDR3 nucleotides are TGTGCCAGCAGCTTATGGAGTGGAACAGATACGCAGTATTTT.

The chain is built from TRBV5-8 and TRBJ1-2; the match to TRBD1 covers 8 bases. Germline CDR1 is SGHTS and CDR2 is YDEGEE. V shed 2 bases, J shed 4 bases, and the junction held 4 bases outside the gene matches. CDR3 size: 14 residues. CDR3 bases: TGTGCCAGCAGCTTTCCAGGGGGCATCTATGGCTACACCTTC. It specifies CASSFPGGIYGYTF. The variable domain in full, with the rest retrieved from reference TRBV5-8 and TRBJ1-2, is EAGVTQSPTHLIKTRGQQATLRCSPISGHTSVYWYQQALGLGLQFLLWYDEGEERNRGNFPPRFSGRQFPNYSSELNVNALELEDSALYLCASSFPGGIYGYTFGSGTRLTVV.

V usage is TRBV10-1 and J usage is TRBJ2-3, with 11 bases that match TRBD2. Losses at the gene ends were 3 bases for V and 2 bases for J; bases not matched to a gene: 7. Looked up from germline, CDR1 is WNHNN and CDR2 is SYGVQD (reference sequence). This CDR3 is built from 17 residues. CDR3 loop: CASSDEPGLADTDTQYF. For the CDR3, the DNA is TGCGCCAGCAGTGATGAACCGGGACTAGCGGACACAGATACGCAGTATTTT.

The rearrangement links TRBV29-1 to TRBJ2-3, with a weak D call TRBD1 (6 bases). In germline, CDR1 is SQVTM, CDR2 ANQGSEA. V was cut by 7 bases and J by 2 bases, with 13 bases left in between. This CDR3 has 13 residues. DNA for the CDR3: TGCAGCGGGAGACAGGTTAACACAGATACGCAGTATTTT. Protein: CSGRQVNTDTQYF.